This T cell receptor (beta chain) was sequenced for a study of blood T cells in healthy people across ages (dated by TCRdb to the mid-2010s). Background on the whole study: Template switching captured roughly one uniquely barcoded TCR beta cDNA molecule per two T cells in model experiments. Donors were grouped into four age groups: young (average roughly 17 years), middle-aged (over 35), aged (approximately 58) and long-lived (less than 85). To avoid experimental bias, donors of different ages were distributed randomly across sequencing lanes. The study measured age-related changes in TCR beta repertoire diversity using deep sequencing normalized with unique cDNA molecular identifiers. The study analyzed two additional independent replicas of 1 million unique cDNA reads from the same blood draw for two donors, one aged 18 to 30 and one aged 80 or older. What the work shows at the level of the full study, not this receptor alone: Compared with the aged group, the long-lived group had more naive CD4+ T cells, fewer expanded clones and increased TCR diversity, a pattern suggesting age selection. As age increased, observed TCR beta diversity per million T cells dropped in a roughly linear way, and a significant reduction was already evident by age 40. Because profiling used bulk unsorted PBMCs, naive and antigen-experienced compartments could not be compared conclusively. Donor CMV infection status was unknown, potentially confounding age-related changes in expanded clonotypes. Estimates of total diversity based on one million sequenced T cells were regarded as lower bounds and as underestimates. A strong correlation was found between observed TCR beta diversity and the percentage of naive T cells measured by flow cytometry.

The sample holds a few counts of this clonotype. Its antigen specificity is not known. One base away there is no much larger clone; base qualities are not given. The library was prepared using 5' RACE. Instrument used: Illumina HiSeq 2500. A second roughly 7 to 12 cycle PCR used a sample-barcoded 5' primer and a J-beta primer mix. A template-switch 5' adaptor carrying 12 random nucleotides introduced a unique molecular identifier onto each TCR beta cDNA molecule. Each sample yielded at least 2.5 million CDR3-containing paired-end reads. First-strand cDNA synthesis was performed from all RNA using the Mint cDNA synthesis kit, with priming by a TRBC-specific oligonucleotide. Following uracil-DNA glycosylase treatment, all cDNA underwent a first 18-cycle PCR with the universal primers M1SS and BC2_uni_R. Per the source publication's procedure: For normalization, 1 million high-quality reads, each with a distinct molecular identifier, were randomly selected from each sample. Reads with shared molecular identifiers were discarded instead of being binned into consensus sequences. MiTCR, with a Q25 quality threshold and the strictest error-elimination algorithm, was used for CDR3 identification, clonotype clustering and error correction. A nonparametric unseen species model using Euler transformation provided a lower-bound estimate of total TCR beta diversity. Starting from the raw public reads, TCRdb applied fastp trimming at Q25, assembled clones with MiXCR and retained in-frame beta chains. Records with the same CDR3 protein are collapsed into one entry carrying the most frequent genes and DNA. The V and J calls and clone size are TCRdb's, not the authors'. This sample holds 800,000 or so distinct CDR3 sequences; around 45% were observed only once. The ten largest clonotypes hold around 18% of the sample.

The roughly 39 donors, aged 6 to 90 years, were systemically healthy Caucasian individuals from Russia. Approximately 11 milliliters of peripheral blood were drawn from each donor into EDTA-treated Vacutainer tubes. Ficoll-Paque density-gradient centrifugation was used to isolate PBMCs, with at least 7 million per sample. Total RNA was extracted from PBMCs with Trizol reagent, with at least 5 micrograms obtained per sample. For every donor, an aliquot of PBMCs went through flow cytometry to measure the percentages of naive CD45RAhigh/CD27high T cells. The CDR3 numbers 15 residues from cysteine through phenylalanine. Only the CDR3 DNA is retained, 45 bases long and in frame from the first base. According to the germline V gene, CDR1 reads KGHDR and CDR2 reads SFDVKD. Relative to germline, V is missing 2 bases and J is missing 8 bases, with 4 bases of the junction outside any gene match.

This receptor was taken from an elderly man in good health. The sequenced material came from blood. The rearrangement combines TRBV24-1 with TRBJ2-1; TRBD2 fits 11 bases in the junction. The nucleotide sequence is TGTGCCACCAGTGATTGGACTAGCGGGCTGTATGAGCAGTTCTTC. This is translated as CATSDWTSGLYEQFF.